This is a list of T cell receptor beta chains from one sample in a study of blood T cells in healthy people across ages. MiXCR, run by TCRdb on the 5' RACE reads, gives a single entry per CDR3 protein. This table holds 850,000 to 1,300,000 distinct CDR3 sequences, less than 50% found once. The sequencing input was blood. The receptors were gathered from a woman aged 55-70 years in good health. Each CDR3 is given with its conserved first and last residue. The order of the fields is V gene, J gene, CDR3 protein.

V: TRBV18
J: TRBJ2-7
CDR3: CASSPPSWTAPFYEQYF

V: TRBV27
J: TRBJ2-7
CDR3: CASSDRDPGDEQYF

V: TRBV15
J: TRBJ2-7
CDR3: CATSIGTGDYEQYF

V: TRBV9
J: TRBJ2-7
CDR3: CASSVGDEQYF

V: TRBV6-1
J: TRBJ1-5
CDR3: CASRRQGAGQPQHF

V: TRBV25-1
J: TRBJ2-3
CDR3: CATRPGDTQYF

V: TRBV10-3
J: TRBJ1-2
CDR3: CAISEAGQGDGYTF

V: TRBV28
J: TRBJ2-7
CDR3: CASSITEYEQYF

V: TRBV20-1
J: TRBJ2-7
CDR3: CSASPGDTYEQYF

V: TRBV7-8
J: TRBJ2-1
CDR3: CASSLRGGIGEQFF

V: TRBV5-1
J: TRBJ2-7
CDR3: CASSLVGGPTYEQYF

V: TRBV4-1
J: TRBJ2-3
CDR3: CASSQVESSTDTQYF

V: TRBV27
J: TRBJ1-4
CDR3: CASRSSDYNEKLFF

V: TRBV24-1
J: TRBJ2-5
CDR3: CATSEGRSYQETQYF

V: TRBV27
J: TRBJ1-6
CDR3: CASRPGRSDSPLHF

V: TRBV7-3
J: .
CDR3: CASSKNRDNEQYF

V: TRBV27
J: TRBJ2-7
CDR3: CASSLGTGGRFTYF

V: TRBV6-1
J: TRBJ1-2
CDR3: CASRQPGQGRVNYGYTF

V: TRBV7-9
J: TRBJ2-7
CDR3: CASSLEYSYEQYF

V: TRBV7-9
J: TRBJ2-2
CDR3: CASNRGDTGELFF

V: TRBV9
J: TRBJ1-2
CDR3: CASSVGDRVNYGYTF

V: TRBV2
J: TRBJ2-1
CDR3: CASSLADPKGGNEQFF

V: TRBV5-1
J: TRBJ1-2
CDR3: CASSPTMDGYTF

V: TRBV20-1
J: TRBJ1-2
CDR3: CSAFRLGNYGYTF

V: TRBV27
J: TRBJ2-5
CDR3: CASSHRGDQETQYF

V: TRBV28
J: TRBJ2-7
CDR3: CASRPRDRVYEQYF

V: TRBV5-1
J: .
CDR3: CASSARQGRSYEQYF

V: TRBV6-5
J: TRBJ2-5
CDR3: CASSYSGGGETQYF

V: TRBV10-2
J: TRBJ2-3
CDR3: CASRPRGGGTDTQYF

V: TRBV29-1
J: TRBJ2-7
CDR3: CSVVGDRGSYEQYF

V: TRBV13
J: TRBJ1-2
CDR3: CASSSDRVGYGYTF

V: TRBV28
J: TRBJ1-5
CDR3: CASSSAGSQPQHF

V: TRBV10-3
J: TRBJ1-2
CDR3: CAISHGTGDGYTFGSGTTF

V: TRBV5-1
J: TRBJ2-7
CDR3: CASSLTANYEQYF

V: TRBV24-1
J: TRBJ2-5
CDR3: CATSEQGQETQYF

V: TRBV2
J: .
CDR3: CASSERRGGEQYF

V: TRBV12-3/TRBV12-4
J: TRBJ2-1
CDR3: CASREGLAVYNEQFF

V: TRBV12-3/TRBV12-4
J: TRBJ2-3
CDR3: CASSARAGTDTQYF

V: TRBV4-2
J: TRBJ2-1
CDR3: CASSHTFDRLNEQFF

V: TRBV12-3/TRBV12-4
J: TRBJ2-7
CDR3: CVSRAGTLIEQYF

V: TRBV29-1
J: TRBJ2-3
CDR3: CSVSSGRGDTQYF

V: TRBV12-3/TRBV12-4
J: TRBJ2-7
CDR3: CASSPTEPLDEQYF

V: TRBV11-1
J: TRBJ2-1
CDR3: CASSPSTGTNYEQFF

V: TRBV3-1
J: TRBJ2-5
CDR3: CASSHGGQETQYF

V: TRBV5-1
J: TRBJ1-2
CDR3: CASSLTGQGASGGYTF

V: TRBV7-8
J: TRBJ2-7
CDR3: CASSQGTSANYEQYF

V: TRBV5-4
J: TRBJ2-3
CDR3: CASSALLSGRGGDTQYF

V: TRBV25-1
J: TRBJ2-7
CDR3: CASSSRASGAYEQYF

V: TRBV28
J: TRBJ2-3
CDR3: CASSLSPFDTQYF

V: TRBV11-2
J: TRBJ2-3
CDR3: CASSLRAAAKSTDAQYF

V: TRBV12-3/TRBV12-4
J: TRBJ2-7
CDR3: CASSRGLAGGYEQYF

V: TRBV15
J: TRBJ2-5
CDR3: CATSKTSGQETQYF

V: TRBV28
J: TRBJ2-1
CDR3: CASGGAYNEQFF

V: TRBV6-6
J: TRBJ2-5
CDR3: CASSYNRGRETQYF